Listed below are T cell receptor beta chains from one sample, sequenced in a study of T cells in Graves' hyperthyroidism and ophthalmopathy. TCRdb analysed the multiplex PCR reads with MiXCR anew, one entry per CDR3 protein. The sample has about 500,000 distinct CDR3 sequences; 15% to 20% are singletons. The sequenced sample was blood. The receptors stem from a woman in her twenties or thirties with Graves' ophthalmopathy. CDR3s include the opening cysteine and the closing phenylalanine or tryptophan. Fields, in order: J gene, D gene, clone size, V gene, CDR3 length, CDR3 protein, CDR3 DNA. The D gene is left open where the match is weak. Some rows have no size entry. The others give once, few or many, or a class for an expanded clone.

>TRBJ2-2|TRBD2|few|TRBV6-2/TRBV6-3|14
CASCISSGTGELFF
TGTGCCAGCTGTATTAGTAGCGGGACCGGGGAGCTGTTTTTT
>TRBJ1-2|-|-|TRBV9|13
CASSATADYGYTF
TGTGCCAGCAGCGCGACTGCTGACTATGGCTACACCTTC
>TRBJ2-5|-|-|TRBV19|14
CASSPTGQQETQYF
TGTGCCAGTAGCCCCACTGGGCAACAGGAGACCCAGTACTTC
>TRBJ2-2|TRBD2|-|TRBV19|15
CASRGGTGYTGELFF
TGTGCCAGTCGGGGGGGCACTGGATACACCGGGGAGCTGTTTTTT
>TRBJ1-1|-|many|TRBV27|17
CASSLTPWAAMNTEAFF
TGTGCCAGCAGTTTAACCCCGTGGGCAGCCATGAACACTGAAGCTTTCTTT
>TRBJ2-7|-|-|TRBV7-9|12
CASTSRLDEQYF
TGTGCCAGCACCTCCCGCCTGGACGAGCAGTACTTC
>TRBJ1-3|-|-|TRBV4-1|15
CASSQDYSSGNTIYF
TGCGCCAGCAGCCAAGATTACAGCTCTGGAAACACCATATATTTT
>TRBJ2-7|TRBD2|many|TRBV20-1|14
CSAGSGRGSYEQYF
TGCAGTGCTGGTAGCGGGAGGGGATCCTACGAGCAGTACTTC
>TRBJ1-2|-|many|TRBV28|11
CASTEGYGYTF
TGTGCCAGCACTGAGGGCTATGGCTACACCTTC
>TRBJ2-5|-|many|TRBV7-3|13
CASSLGGEETQYF
TGTGCCAGCAGCTTAGGAGGGGAAGAGACCCAGTACTTC
>TRBJ2-3|TRBD1|few|TRBV7-9|16
CASSSPGTGKLNTQYF
TGTGCCAGCAGCTCGCCAGGGACAGGGAAATTGAATACGCAGTATTTT
>TRBJ2-3|TRBD2|once|TRBV12-3/TRBV12-4|19
CASSPRLAGGPGLVDTQYF
TGTGCCAGCAGTCCCCGACTAGCGGGAGGGCCGGGACTTGTTGATACGCAGTATTTT
>TRBJ2-3|TRBD1|many|TRBV29-1|16
CSVTTPQGAPTDTQYF
TGCAGCGTCACCACCCCACAGGGGGCCCCCACAGATACGCAGTATTTT
>TRBJ1-2|-|once|TRBV12-3/TRBV12-4|14
CASSFRRGGYGYTF
TGTGCCAGCAGTTTCCGCAGGGGCGGCTATGGCTACACCTTC
>TRBJ2-2|-|-|TRBV4-1|19
CASSQDSRDYYANTGELFF
TGCGCCAGCAGCCAAGACTCTCGGGATTACTACGCGAACACCGGGGAGCTGTTTTTT
>TRBJ2-3|-|few|TRBV7-9|15
CASSSPGTDSDTQYF
TGTGCCAGCAGCTCTCCGGGCACGGATTCAGATACGCAGTATTTT
>TRBJ2-1|-|many|TRBV6-2/TRBV6-3|18
CASRQDRGLLAGGFEQFF
TGTGCCAGCAGACAGGACAGGGGGCTTCTAGCGGGAGGTTTTGAGCAGTTCTTC
>TRBJ1-2|-|many|TRBV6-1|14
CASSAGTRGGSYTF
TGTGCCAGCAGTGCCGGGACTCGGGGTGGAAGCTACACCTTC
>TRBJ2-5|TRBD2|many|TRBV7-2|14
CASSTSGYQETQYF
TGTGCCAGCAGCACTAGCGGCTACCAAGAGACCCAGTACTTC
>TRBJ1-1|-|many|TRBV30|14
CAWSFPGTVAEAFF
TGTGCCTGGAGTTTTCCCGGGACTGTCGCTGAAGCTTTCTTT
>TRBJ2-7|-|many|TRBV2|12
CASTAVAYEQYF
TGTGCCAGCACGGCAGTGGCCTACGAGCAGTACTTC
>TRBJ2-3|-|many|TRBV7-2|16
CASSLEAVLRQDTQYF
TGTGCCAGCAGCTTAGAGGCAGTGCTCCGTCAGGATACGCAGTATTTT
>TRBJ2-1|-|-|TRBV19|14
CASTEGLTYNEQFF
TGTGCCAGTACCGAGGGACTGACCTACAATGAGCAGTTCTTC
>TRBJ1-1|-|-|TRBV24-1|13
CATSVGNSAEAFF
TGTGCCACCAGTGTGGGGAATTCGGCTGAAGCTTTCTTT
>TRBJ2-7|TRBD1|-|TRBV20-1|14
CSARGTGSRYEQYF
TGCAGTGCTAGAGGGACAGGGAGTCGGTACGAGCAGTACTTC
>TRBJ2-7|TRBD2|many|TRBV28|15
CASTRPLAGVGEQYF
TGTGCCAGCACCCGACCCCTAGCGGGGGTCGGCGAGCAGTACTTC
>TRBJ2-1|TRBD2|many|TRBV7-9|13
CASSRGGYNEQFF
TGTGCCAGCAGCCGGGGGGGCTACAATGAGCAGTTCTTC
>TRBJ2-1|-|-|TRBV29-1|14
CSVEKGNSYNEQFF
TGCAGCGTTGAAAAGGGAAACTCCTACAATGAGCAGTTCTTC
>TRBJ1-1|-|many|TRBV28|13
CASSAVGGTEAFF
TGTGCCAGCAGCGCCGTTGGGGGAACTGAAGCTTTCTTT
>TRBJ1-6|-|-|TRBV25-1|16
CASSVGHRAYNSPLHF
TGTGCCAGCAGTGTCGGACATAGGGCCTATAATTCACCCCTCCACTTT